This TCR beta chain originates from a study of a mutant IDH1 vaccine in newly diagnosed glioma. Background on the study: Treated patients comprised 62.5% males and about 40% females, mean age 40.4 years.

Study-wide results and caveats: Researchers report vaccine-induced immune responses in approximately 95% of patients.

Time point here: week 47, end of study. Every vaccine dose comprised 300 ug of mutant IDH1 20-mer peptide plus topical imiquimod. Germline CDR1 reads SNHLY; CDR2 reads FYNNEI. Germline trimming cut 5 bases from V and 5 bases from J; bases unmatched to any gene: 13. The CDR3 loop spans 16 amino acids. As for this clone: What it recognizes is unknown.

Profiling relied on immunoSEQ multiplex PCR, and the TCRdb table lists in-frame clones only, not all of them. The sample records some 30,000 clones, more than 65% being singletons. The genes are TRBV2 and TRBJ2-5, with 8 bases that match TRBD1. This sequence originates from a man younger than 40 with glioma. The sequenced sample was PBMCs, obtained from a glioma patient whose treatment included an IDH1 peptide vaccine. CDR3 in amino acids: CASSSDRGAESETQYF. CDR3 coding DNA: TGTGCCAGCAGTTCAGACAGGGGTGCGGAATCGGAGACCCAGTACTTC.